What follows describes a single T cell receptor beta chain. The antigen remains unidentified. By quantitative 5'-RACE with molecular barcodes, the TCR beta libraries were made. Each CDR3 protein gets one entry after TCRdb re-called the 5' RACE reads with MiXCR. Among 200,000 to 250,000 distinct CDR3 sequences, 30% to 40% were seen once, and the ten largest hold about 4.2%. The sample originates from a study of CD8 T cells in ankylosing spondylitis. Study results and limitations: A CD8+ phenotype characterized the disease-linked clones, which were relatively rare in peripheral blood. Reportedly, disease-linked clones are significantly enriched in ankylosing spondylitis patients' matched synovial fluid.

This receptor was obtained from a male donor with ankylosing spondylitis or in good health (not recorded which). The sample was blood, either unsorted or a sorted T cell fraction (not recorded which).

The CDR3 sequence: CASSRQGGYFEQYF. CDR3 nucleotide sequence: TGTGCCAGCAGCCGGCAGGGCGGTTACTTCGAGCAGTACTTC. The chain recombines TRBV7-2 with TRBJ2-7; D is perhaps TRBD1 (5 bases). Germline V gives CDR1 SGHTA, CDR2 FQGNSA. V shed 5 bases and J shed 6 bases, with 17 bases lying between them. This CDR3 region has 14 residues.